Listed below are T cell receptor beta chains from one sample, sequenced in a study of radiotherapy plus CTLA-4 blockade in lung cancer. Sequenced by immunoSEQ multiplex PCR; TCRdb stores in-frame clones only, minus some. This sample yields roughly 110,000 clones, of which 81% are seen a single time; approximately 3.5% belongs to the top ten. This specimen was peripheral blood, taken from a patient treated with radiotherapy plus ipilimumab. The receptors were gathered from a human donor with non-small cell lung cancer that progressed on radiotherapy plus ipilimumab. Some clones in this sample may be carry-over from other donors' samples. The CDR3 runs from the conserved cysteine through the conserved F or W. D genes are given only for firm matches. Some rows have no size entry. The others give once, few or many, or a class for an expanded clone.

NA,TRBJ2-2,TRBV7-3,NA,TGTGCCAGCCGCCTTACCGACACCGGGGAGCTGTTTTTT,CASRLTDTGELFF
NA,TRBJ2-1,TRBV4-3,TRBD2,TGCGCCAGCAGCCAAGGGGCTAGCGGGGGCCTCTCCTACAATGAGCAGTTCTTC,CASSQGASGGLSYNEQFF
NA,TRBJ1-6,TRBV18,NA,TGTGCCAGCTCACCAAGTGGGCCGGGAGCTAATTCACCCCTCCACTTT,CASSPSGPGANSPLHF
NA,TRBJ2-7,TRBV7-2,NA,TGTGCCAGCAGCTCCAGGAGGAACTACGAGCAGTACTTC,CASSSRRNYEQYF
NA,TRBJ2-7,TRBV6-5,NA,TGTGCCGCTGGGGAGCCCCATCCGGCCTACGAGCAGTACTTC,CAAGEPHPAYEQYF
once,TRBJ1-4,TRBV5-4,NA,TGTGCCAGCAGCCCCTCGACAGGAACTGGCGGAAAACTGTTTTTT,CASSPSTGTGGKLFF
NA,TRBJ2-3,TRBV6-5,NA,TGTGCCAGCAGTTACTTCTTCACAGATACGCAGTATTTT,CASSYFFTDTQYF
NA,TRBJ2-5,TRBV5-1,TRBD2,TGCGCCGGCAGCGCCGGGACTAGTCTCGGAGAGACCCAGTACTTC,CAGSAGTSLGETQYF
once,TRBJ2-3,TRBV4-2,NA,TGTGCCAGCAGCCTAGCGGCCGGGGGGCCCACAGATACGCAGTATTTT,CASSLAAGGPTDTQYF
NA,TRBJ1-1,TRBV5-4,NA,TGTGCCAGCAGCCAACTCAGGGGAAAGGAAGCTTTCTTT,CASSQLRGKEAFF
NA,TRBJ1-1,TRBV18,NA,TGTGCCAGCCAATTCGGGGTGAACACTGAAGCTTTCTTT,CASQFGVNTEAFF
many,TRBJ1-4,TRBV15,NA,TGTGCCACCAGCAGAGATCGGGGAGCGGCTAATGAAAAACTGTTTTTT,CATSRDRGAANEKLFF
NA,TRBJ2-1,TRBV9,NA,TGTGCCAGCAGCGTATTGGGGGGTTCCTACAATGAGCAGTTCTTC,CASSVLGGSYNEQFF
NA,TRBJ2-1,TRBV13,NA,TGTGCCAGCAGCTTAGGCGACGCCGGCTACTCCTACAATGAGCAGTTCTTC,CASSLGDAGYSYNEQFF
few,TRBJ1-3,TRBV5-6,NA,TGTGCCAGCAGCTTGGACAGGGAGATTCGCACCATATATTTT,CASSLDREIRTIYF
NA,TRBJ1-2,TRBV15,TRBD1,TGTGCCACCAGCAGAGGACAGGGGGGCTATGGCTACACCTTC,CATSRGQGGYGYTF
NA,TRBJ2-1,TRBV6-5,NA,TGTGCCAGCGGTGACAGGTCCTACAATGAGCAGTTCTTC,CASGDRSYNEQFF
NA,TRBJ1-2,TRBV6-5,TRBD1,TGTGCCAGCAGTTACTCGGGGACAGCCCGGATCTATGGCTACACCTTC,CASSYSGTARIYGYTF
NA,TRBJ2-2,TRBV9,NA,TGTGCCAGCAGCGCGGACATAAACACCGGGGAGCTGTTTTTT,CASSADINTGELFF
NA,TRBJ1-3,TRBV4-3,TRBD1,TGCGCCAGCAGCCAGTCCCTAGGACAGGGTGTCGGAAACACCATATATTTT,CASSQSLGQGVGNTIYF
NA,TRBJ2-5,TRBV5-1,TRBD2,TGCGCCAGCGGGACTAGCGGGGTGCAAGAGACCCAGTACTTC,CASGTSGVQETQYF
NA,TRBJ2-1,TRBV7-3,TRBD2,TGTGCCAGCAGCTTAACGCCTAGCGGGGGGGTCAAAAGACCCTACAATGAGCAGTTCTTC,CASSLTPSGGVKRPYNEQFF
NA,TRBJ2-1,TRBV11-2,TRBD2,TGTGCCAGCAGCCAAGTAGCGGGGCGAACCTCCTACAATGAGCAGTTCTTC,CASSQVAGRTSYNEQFF
once,TRBJ2-5,TRBV5-1,NA,TGCGCCAGCACGGATAGACCGGAAGAGACCCAGTACTTC,CASTDRPEETQYF
few,TRBJ2-7,TRBV7-9,TRBD1,TGTGCCAGCAGCCCAGGGGCTCCGGACAGGTCTTACGAGCAGTACTTC,CASSPGAPDRSYEQYF
once,TRBJ2-2,TRBV29-1,TRBD2,TGCAGCGTTGCCCGGGGGGGCGCGAACACCGGGGAGCTGTTTTTT,CSVARGGANTGELFF
NA,TRBJ1-5,TRBV7-2,NA,TGTGCCAGCAGCTTAGGGTCGGGGGGCGCGGGCAATCAGCCCCAGCATTTT,CASSLGSGGAGNQPQHF
NA,TRBJ1-5,TRBV6-1,NA,TGTGCCAGCAGTGAGACCGACGGCGGCAATCAGCCCCAGCATTTT,CASSETDGGNQPQHF
NA,TRBJ2-7,TRBV6-6,NA,TGTGCCAGCAGTAGGACCTGGGACGAGCAGTACTTC,CASSRTWDEQYF
few,TRBJ1-2,TRBV20-1,NA,TGCGGGGGATCCCATAACTATGGCTACACCTTC,CGGSHNYGYTF
NA,TRBJ2-5,TRBV7-2,NA,TGTGCCAGCAGCTTCGCCCGTTCCCTCGGACACGAGACCCAGTACTTC,CASSFARSLGHETQYF
NA,TRBJ1-6,TRBV19,NA,TGTGCCAGTAATTCCCAGGGGTCCAATTCACCCCTCCACTTT,CASNSQGSNSPLHF
once,TRBJ2-7,TRBV6-1,NA,TGTGCCAGCAGTCAGTACCGACAGCCCTACGAGCAGTACTTC,CASSQYRQPYEQYF
NA,TRBJ1-2,TRBV6-7,NA,TGTGCCAGCAGTTCTCCGCGCCTCTATGGCTACACCTTC,CASSSPRLYGYTF
NA,TRBJ1-2,TRBV5-1,NA,TGCGCCAGCAGCTTGGGGGACACCTTCTACAACTATGGCTACACCTTC,CASSLGDTFYNYGYTF
NA,TRBJ1-1,TRBV7-8,NA,TGTGCCAGCAGTTTTGGGGGGGGCACTGAAGCTTTCTTT,CASSFGGGTEAFF
few,TRBJ2-5,TRBV5-1,NA,TGCGCCAGCAGCTTCACAGGGGCTAGCGTCCAAGAGACCCAGTACTTC,CASSFTGASVQETQYF
NA,TRBJ1-1,TRBV5-1,NA,TGCGCCAGCTCTGAGAACACTGAAGCTTTCTTT,CASSENTEAFF
NA,TRBJ1-2,TRBV7-2,NA,TGTGCCAGCAGCTTAGTGACCAGCCCTTTAGCTAACTATGGCTACACCTTC,CASSLVTSPLANYGYTF
NA,TRBJ1-5,TRBV6-6,NA,TGTGCCAGCAGTACCTTAGGGGCCGTGGGGCCCCAGCATTTT,CASSTLGAVGPQHF
NA,TRBJ1-2,TRBV7-9,TRBD1,TGTGCCAGCAGCCGGACAGGGGGAGGCTATGGCTACACCTTC,CASSRTGGGYGYTF
NA,TRBJ1-6,TRBV5-4,NA,TGTGCCAGCAGCTTGGGCAGGCCGGCTAGCTCCTATAATTCACCCCTCCACTTT,CASSLGRPASSYNSPLHF
NA,TRBJ2-6,TRBV6-9,NA,TGTGCCAGCAGTCTCGAAGCCTCTGGGGCCAACGTCCTGACTTTC,CASSLEASGANVLTF
NA,TRBJ1-5,TRBV4-3,TRBD1,TGCGCCAGCAGCCAAGATTTCACAGGGGGATTTAGCAATCAGCCCCAGCATTTT,CASSQDFTGGFSNQPQHF
NA,TRBJ1-3,TRBV7-8,TRBD1,TGTGCCACTGCCCTGACAGGGTACTCTGGAAACACCATATATTTT,CATALTGYSGNTIYF
NA,TRBJ1-1,TRBV6-5,NA,TGTGCCAGCAGTTCCCAGGGTGTCGACACTGAAGCTTTCTTT,CASSSQGVDTEAFF
NA,TRBJ1-5,TRBV21-1,NA,TGTGCCAGCAGCAAAGCCTTAGAGGTTATTCAGCCCCAGCATTTT,CASSKALEVIQPQHF
NA,TRBJ1-6,TRBV7-6,NA,TGTGCCAGCAGCTTAGGGTGGGGATCCGGTTCACCCCTCCACTTT,CASSLGWGSGSPLHF
once,TRBJ2-7,TRBV2,TRBD2,TGTGCCAGCAGTGAAGTGACTAGCAGCTCCTACGAGCAGTACTTC,CASSEVTSSSYEQYF
NA,TRBJ2-5,TRBV27,NA,TGTGCCAGCAGTTTCTCCCCCGCCCAAGAGACCCAGTACTTC,CASSFSPAQETQYF
NA,TRBJ2-5,TRBV5-1,NA,TGCGCCAGCAGCTTGGCCTCGGGGGCAGGGAGCGGGGAGACCCAGTACTTC,CASSLASGAGSGETQYF
NA,TRBJ2-3,TRBV7-9,TRBD1,TGTGCCAGCAGCTATCTCCCGGGACAGGGGACAGATACGCAGTATTTT,CASSYLPGQGTDTQYF
NA,TRBJ2-3,TRBV2,NA,TGTGCCAGCAAAGAACCCCCCTTCAGCGATACGCAGTATTTT,CASKEPPFSDTQYF
few,TRBJ1-6,TRBV15,TRBD1,TGTGCCACCAGCGGCCCAGGAAGACAGGGGCAATCACCCCTCCACTTT,CATSGPGRQGQSPLHF